This TCR beta chain came from a study of blood T cell repertoires in COVID-19. Study-level background: From the United States, Italy and Spain came samples of acute and convalescent COVID-19.

Per the original data handling: Amplified reference gene primers provided the basis for estimating nucleated cell counts. Measured with immunoSEQ multiplex PCR; TCRdb has only the in-frame clones, and not every one. D and trimming were read from the DNA, whereas the V and J calls and clone size are those reported in that table. The sample lists some 200,000 clones, 76% occurring once. Only a few counts were recorded for this clone. What was sequenced was peripheral blood. This TCR came from a woman in her forties or fifties with active or convalescent COVID-19.

The CDR3 region is CASSQLAGPTYEQYF. CDR3 bases: TGTGCCAGCAGCCAACTAGCGGGGCCGACCTACGAGCAGTACTTC. This chain uses TRBV14 with TRBJ2-7, with 9 bases fitting TRBD2. The CDR3 extends over 15 amino acids. Germline CDR1 SGHDN, CDR2 FVKESK. V lost 2 bases and J lost 2; bases outside the gene matches: 4. Filled out from reference TRBV14 and TRBJ2-7, the complete variable domain reads EAGVTQFPSHSVIEKGQTVTLRCDPISGHDNLYWYRRVMGKEIKFLLHFVKESKQDESGMPNNRFLAERTGGTYSTLKVQPAELEDSGVYFCASSQLAGPTYEQYFGPGTRLTVT.